A single sample is the source of the 19 T cell receptor beta chains below, sequenced in a study of technical replicates of blood from several donors. The table came from immunoSEQ multiplex PCR; TCRdb's copy has only in-frame clones and leaves some out. The table lists fewer than 100,000 clones, under 95% of them singletons. The sequenced sample was T cells isolated from PBMCs. These receptors were collected from a human donor in good health.

The rearrangement joins TRBV29-1 to TRBJ2-7; tentatively, D is TRBD1 (6 bases). This CDR3 is built from 15 residues. Germline CDR1 SQVTM, CDR2 ANQGSEA. With 6 bases removed from V and 0 bases from J, the gap between germline ends came to 18 bases. CDR3 in DNA: TGCAGCGTGCATGGCCTACAGGGTCTCTCCTACGAGCAGTACTTC. This encodes CSVHGLQGLSYEQYF.

This rearrangement joins TRBV5-1 to TRBJ1-1; D not certain. CDR1 and CDR2 from the germline V gene are SGHRS and YFSETQ. With 0 bases removed from V and 5 bases from J, the gap between germline ends came to 11 bases. This CDR3 is built from 14 residues. The CDR3 coding sequence is TGCGCCAGCAGCTTGGTCTTGTTCGGTACTGAAGCTTTCTTT. It is translated as CASSLVLFGTEAFF.

J is TRBJ1-2 and V is TRBV29-1, with 7 bases identical to TRBD1. V was clipped by 3 bases and J by 5 bases; unmatched bases: 9. Germline V gene sequence: CDR1 SQVTM, CDR2 ANQGSEA. The CDR3 runs to 14 residues. CDR3 bases: TGCAGCGTTGATGAGCCCGGGACAGCTTATGGCTACACCTTC. Translation gives CSVDEPGTAYGYTF. Variable domain in full (rest from reference TRBV29-1 and TRBJ1-2): SAVISQKPSRDICQRGTSLTIQCQVDSQVTMMFWYRQQPGQSLTLIATANQGSEATYESGFVIDKFPISRPNLTFSTLTVSNMSPEDSSIYLCSVDEPGTAYGYTFGSGTRLTVV.

J is TRBJ1-3 and V is TRBV20-1; D unresolved. Trimming stripped 3 bases from V and 7 bases from J, with 7 bases between. The CDR3 spans 11 residues. Germline CDR1 reads DFQATT; CDR2 reads SNEGSKA (reference sequence). The CDR3 coding sequence is TGCAGTGCTAGTACGCGGAACACCATATATTTT. Protein sequence: CSASTRNTIYF.

This clone has only a few counts. The chain links TRBV9 to TRBJ1-4; D is possibly TRBD1 (5 bases). CDR1 is SGDLS, CDR2 YYNGEE, per germline. This CDR3 comprises 14 residues. Trimming left V 2 bases short and J 4 bases short, with 9 bases between. The CDR3 is CASSVGGGNEKLFF. Here the CDR3 DNA reads TGTGCCAGCAGCGTCGGGGGGGGTAATGAAAAACTGTTTTTT.

V gene TRBV7-2 combines with J gene TRBJ1-3; D is ambiguous. Germline CDR1 is SGHTA and CDR2 is FQGNSA. V was trimmed by 2 bases and J by 5 bases, leaving 10 bases between them. The CDR3 runs 14 residues. In DNA, the CDR3 is TGTGCCAGCAGCTTAACTTCGTATCGAAACACCATATATTTT. Protein: CASSLTSYRNTIYF.

This clone was observed a single time. V and J are TRBV23-1 and TRBJ1-5; D is uncertain. TRBV23-1 carries the ORF label, with uncertain function. CDR3 length: 14 amino acids. Trimming cost V 9 bases and J 5 bases, with 17 bases left between them. The CDR3 coding sequence is TGCGCCAGGATAACCCTTGACGGGGATCAGCCCCAGCATTTT. Its translation: CARITLDGDQPQHF.

The rearrangement uses TRBV6-1 and TRBJ1-5; TRBD1 matches 8 bases. The junction had 4 bases not matched to a gene; V was cut back by 5 bases and J by 4 bases. The V gene's germline CDR1 is MNHNS and CDR2 SASEGT. The CDR3 is 14 residues long. The CDR3 spells CASSTGGGNQPQHF. CDR3 DNA sequence: TGTGCCAGCAGTACAGGGGGTGGTAATCAGCCCCAGCATTTT.

The chain recombines TRBV6-1 with TRBJ1-4, with TRBD1 matching 9 bases. The germline V gene encodes CDR1 MNHNS and CDR2 SASEGT. V shed 6 bases and J 8 bases; nucleotides not matched to a gene: 10. CDR3 size: 15 residues. CDR3 nucleotides: TGTGCCAGCAGGGGACAGGGCTCGTGGCGGGAAAAACTGTTTTTT. Protein: CASRGQGSWREKLFF.

The rearrangement joins TRBV10-1 to TRBJ2-7; 7 bases are shared with TRBD2. The J segment lost 3 bases and the V segment lost 4 bases, leaving 9 bases of the junction unmatched. This CDR3 comprises 15 residues. Germline V gene lookup returns CDR1 WNHNN and CDR2 SYGVQD (reference sequence). DNA of the CDR3: TGCGCCAGCAGTGGCGGGAGTGATAGACTCTACGAGCAGTACTTC. As protein: CASSGGSDRLYEQYF.

This chain links TRBV28 with TRBJ2-3, with 11 bases fitting TRBD2. The V and J ends lost 5 bases and 7 bases, in that order; junction bases with no gene match: 8. Germline V CDR1 and CDR2: MDHEN, SYDVKM. The CDR3 spans 15 residues. CDR3 amino acids: CASSQPGLAGNTQYF. DNA for the CDR3: TGTGCCAGCAGTCAACCCGGACTAGCGGGCAATACGCAGTATTTT.

About this clone itself: The junction departs from the called germline gene at one end, perhaps through a read error. This sequence joins TRBV5-1 and TRBJ2-1, with TRBD1 matching over 8 bases. The CDR3 totals 12 residues. Germline V CDR1 and CDR2: SGHRS, YFSETQ. The CDR3 reads CASSHDQGALVF. In DNA form, the CDR3 reads TGCGCCAGCAGCCACGACCAGGGGGCTTTGGTCTTC.

The chain links TRBV5-6 to TRBJ2-7, with D possibly TRBD1 on 5 matching bases. The ends were cut back, 0 bases at V and 5 bases at J, with 9 bases in the middle. Germline CDR1 reads SGHDT; CDR2 reads YYEEEE. This CDR3 region has 13 residues. The CDR3 here is CASSLGQGDEQYF. In nucleotides, the CDR3 is TGTGCCAGCAGCTTGGGGCAGGGTGACGAGCAGTACTTC.

The chain couples TRBV4-1 to TRBJ2-7; 11 bases agree with TRBD2. J gave up 3 bases and V 1 base, and 2 bases lay outside the gene matches. Germline values: CDR1 MGHRA, CDR2 YSYEKL. The CDR3 covers 15 residues. The CDR3 DNA reads TGCGCCAGCAGCCAAGTAACTAGCGGGAGCTACGAGCAGTACTTC. Translated, it gives CASSQVTSGSYEQYF.

This chain connects TRBV11-3 to TRBJ1-2; D ambiguous. This CDR3 comprises 13 residues. The germline gives CDR1 SGHNT, CDR2 YENEEA. Trimming pared 5 bases from V and 5 bases from J, leaving 12 bases between. CDR3 region: CASSATVEYGYTF. The CDR3 nucleotides read TGTGCCAGCAGCGCCACAGTCGAATATGGCTACACCTTC.

This chain connects TRBV6-1 to TRBJ1-1; 10 bases line up with TRBD1. J gave up 11 bases and V 6 bases, and 15 bases lay outside the gene matches. In germline, CDR1 is MNHNS, CDR2 SASEGT. The CDR3 has 15 residues. The CDR3 nucleotides read TGTGCCAGCAGCGGAGGGACAGGGGTTCAATTTTGGGCTTTCTTT. This translates into CASSGGTGVQFWAFF.

In this sample, this clone turned up once. The genes are TRBV19 and TRBJ2-1; TRBD2 matches 9 bases. The CDR3 contains 16 residues. Germline V gene lookup returns CDR1 LNHDA and CDR2 SQIVND (reference sequence). J gave up 5 bases and V 6 bases, and 11 bases lay outside the gene matches. The DNA for the CDR3 is TGTGCCAGTAGAACGCGGGAGGGCCTGAGGAACAATGAGCAGTTCTTC. Protein: CASRTREGLRNNEQFF. Drawing the rest from reference TRBV19 and TRBJ2-1, the complete variable domain is DGGITQSPKYLFRKEGQNVTLSCEQNLNHDAMYWYRQDPGQGLRLIYYSQIVNDFQKGDIAEGYSVSREKKESFPLTVTSAQKNPTAFYLCASRTREGLRNNEQFFGPGTRLTVL.

This chain connects TRBV6-1 to TRBJ2-7, with D possibly matching TRBD1 (6 bases). The CDR3 extends over 12 amino acids. Germline loops: CDR1 MNHNS, CDR2 SASEGT. Deletions cut 8 bases from V and 4 bases from J, with 12 bases between. The CDR3 nucleotides read TGTGCCAGCGGAGACAGGTTGTACGAGCAGTACTTC. It yields the protein CASGDRLYEQYF.

The chain carries TRBV5-1 and TRBJ2-1; the match to TRBD2 covers 7 bases. The junction had 8 bases not matched to a gene; V was cut back by 4 bases and J by 10 bases. Germline V gene data show CDR1 as SGHRS and CDR2 as YFSETQ. The CDR3 runs to 13 residues. CDR3 sequence: CASSPSGEGEQFF. The CDR3 DNA reads TGCGCCAGCAGCCCATCGGGGGAGGGCGAGCAGTTCTTC.